Included here is one TCR beta chain sequence, with context. The antigen is undetermined. This sample was included in a study of identical twins' blood T cells. MiXCR, run by TCRdb on the 5' RACE reads, gives a single entry per CDR3 protein. The repertoire has hundreds of thousands of distinct CDR3 sequences, under 30% of them found once; the top ten carry about 6.1%. Germline loops: CDR1 GTSNPN, CDR2 SVGIG (reference sequence). Trimming took 0 bases from V and 8 from J, leaving 11 bases between them. This CDR3 region has 13 residues. Study outcomes and limitations: Twin similarity might stem from environmental factors, not only genetics. Top TCRbeta clonotypes were shared more with twin than unrelated donors.

Donors were six healthy women in three monozygous twin pairs. All three twin pairs grew up together with likely shared infections and vaccines. The TCR originated in a woman aged 18-55 years in good health. The chain carries TRBV30 and TRBJ2-1, with D hard to call. The specimen was PBMCs. The CDR3 DNA reads TGTGCCTGGAGTGTATCGTGGTTCGATGAGCAGTTCTTC. It translates to CAWSVSWFDEQFF.